This T cell receptor (beta chain) came from a study of vaccination and CD4 T cells after COVID-19. Study-level information: Two Hispanic individuals were among six male and four female convalescent patients. Stimulation of cells relied on overlapping spike peptides derived from SARS-CoV-2, HCoV-NL63, HCoV-OC43 and HCoV-229E.

Sequencing of the DNA from cultured CD4+ T cells was carried out with the Oncomine TCR Beta short-read assay. Scientists extracted genomic DNA from CD4+ T cells grown in culture. TCRdb reprocessed the PCR reads via MiXCR and lists one record per CDR3 protein. This table holds about 12,000 distinct CDR3 sequences, roughly 48% found once. A remark on this clonotype: The antigen is unknown.

Trimming took 5 bases from V and 5 from J, leaving 22 bases between them. The length of the CDR3 is 16 residues. CDR1 and CDR2 (germline): DFQATT, SNEGSKA (reference sequence). The treatment is: roughly ten-day PBMC culture with coronavirus spike peptide pools or control peptides (ViraFEST assay). It was with 9 to 10 IU/ml IL-2 and roughly 10 ug/ml peptide pools that 2 million to 2.5 million PBMCs per well were cultured. J is TRBJ1-5 and V is TRBV20-1; maybe TRBD1 (5 bases). The sequencing input was CD4+ T cells from blood, cultured in vitro. The sequence was collected from a human donor who had recovered from COVID-19. The CDR3 reads CSAHTRTGTYYQPQHF. Written as DNA, the CDR3 is TGCAGTGCTCACACACGTACCGGGACTTACTATCAGCCCCAGCATTTT.